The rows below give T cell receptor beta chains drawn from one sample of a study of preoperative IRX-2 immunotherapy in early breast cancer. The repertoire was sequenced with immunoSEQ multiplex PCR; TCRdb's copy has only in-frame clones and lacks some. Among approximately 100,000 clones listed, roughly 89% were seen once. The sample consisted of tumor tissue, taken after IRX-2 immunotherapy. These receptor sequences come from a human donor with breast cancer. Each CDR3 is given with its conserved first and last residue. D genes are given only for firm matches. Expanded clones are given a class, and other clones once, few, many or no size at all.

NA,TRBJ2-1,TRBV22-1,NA,TGTGCCACCAGTGATACAGCGGGAGGTGTTGGTGAGCAGTTCTTC,CATSDTAGGVGEQFF
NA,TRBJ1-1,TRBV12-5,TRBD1,TGTGCTAGTGGCTTGACAGGGGCCGAAGCTTTCTTT,CASGLTGAEAFF
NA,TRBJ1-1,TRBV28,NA,TGTGCCAGCAGCTTGATTATGGCGAACACTGAAGCTTTCTTT,CASSLIMANTEAFF
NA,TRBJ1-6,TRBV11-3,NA,TGTGCCAGCAGCGGCCAGCCAAGCTCCTATAATTCACCCCTCCACTTT,CASSGQPSSYNSPLHF
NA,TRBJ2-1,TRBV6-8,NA,TGTGCCAGCAGTTACACCGACGGTAGCGAGCAGTTCTTC,CASSYTDGSEQFF
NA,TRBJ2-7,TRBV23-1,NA,TGCGCCAGCAGCTTGGGAGGGACAGCAAACTCCTACGAGCAGTACTTC,CASSLGGTANSYEQYF
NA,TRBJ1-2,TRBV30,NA,TGTGCCTGGAGTGACAGTGAGGCCTATGGCTACACCTTC,CAWSDSEAYGYTF
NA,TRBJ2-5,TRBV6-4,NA,TGTGCCAGCAGACCCGGGACTCAGTGGGGGACCCAGTACTTC,CASRPGTQWGTQYF
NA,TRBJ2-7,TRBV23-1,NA,TGCGCCAGCCTTCCCCGACATTCCTACGAGCAGTACTTC,CASLPRHSYEQYF
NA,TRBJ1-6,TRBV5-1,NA,TGCGCCAGCAGCTTGGCGGGTCAGATGCGTTCACCCTTCCACTTT,CASSLAGQMRSPFHF
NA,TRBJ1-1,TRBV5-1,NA,TGCGCCAGCAGCTTCCGAGAGGGCAGCACTGAAGCTTTCTTT,CASSFREGSTEAFF
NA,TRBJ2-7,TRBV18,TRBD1,TGTGCCAGCTCACCAGGGACAGGGTGGTTCGAGCAGTACTTC,CASSPGTGWFEQYF
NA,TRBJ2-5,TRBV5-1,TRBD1,TGCGCCAGCAGCCAGGGACAGCTTCAAGAGACCCAGTACTTC,CASSQGQLQETQYF
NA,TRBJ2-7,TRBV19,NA,TGTGCCAGTAGTATGGTTCCTGTCTACGAGCAGTACTTC,CASSMVPVYEQYF
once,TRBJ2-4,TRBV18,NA,TGTGCCAGCTCACCAACAGGGACGGCGGACATTCAGTACTTC,CASSPTGTADIQYF
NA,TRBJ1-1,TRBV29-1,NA,TGCAGCGTTCGGGCTCGGAACACTGAAGCTTTCTTT,CSVRARNTEAFF
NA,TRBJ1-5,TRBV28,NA,TGTGCCAGCAGTTTCGAGGAAGGGGGGCGGGCCTATCTGCCCCAGCATTTT,CASSFEEGGRAYLPQHF
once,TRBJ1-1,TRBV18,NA,TGTGCCAGCTCCCGGACTTGGGGTAGGGGCACTGAAGCTTTCTTT,CASSRTWGRGTEAFF
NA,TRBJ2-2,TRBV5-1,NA,TGCGCCAGCAGTCAACTTCCGGGGCACGGGGAGCTGTTTTTT,CASSQLPGHGELFF
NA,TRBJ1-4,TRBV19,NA,TGTGCCAGTAGTCCCAGAACAACTAATGAAAAACTGTTTTTT,CASSPRTTNEKLFF
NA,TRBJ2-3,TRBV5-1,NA,TGCGCCAGCAGCTGGAACGGGGTTAGCACAGATACGCAGTATTTT,CASSWNGVSTDTQYF
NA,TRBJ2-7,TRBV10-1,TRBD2,TGCGCCAGCAGTGACCGGGGGGCCTACGAGCAGTACTTC,CASSDRGAYEQYF
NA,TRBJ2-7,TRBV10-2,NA,TGCGCCAGCAAGGATTATACCTACGAGCAGTACTTC,CASKDYTYEQYF
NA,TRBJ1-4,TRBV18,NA,TGTGCCAGCTCACCGGTCGGAGGTTTCCAAGAAAAACTGTTTTTT,CASSPVGGFQEKLFF
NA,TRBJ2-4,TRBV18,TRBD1,TGTGCCAGCTCACAACCGGGACAGGGAGCCAAAAACATTCAGTACTTC,CASSQPGQGAKNIQYF
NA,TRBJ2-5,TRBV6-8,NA,TGTGCCAGCAGCCAAGGTCTGGACAGGACCCAGTACTTC,CASSQGLDRTQYF
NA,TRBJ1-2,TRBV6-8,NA,TGTGCCAGCAGTTACAAGGGCGCGTACTATGGCTACACCTTC,CASSYKGAYYGYTF
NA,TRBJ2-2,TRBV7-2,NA,TGTGCCAGCAGCCCAGCGGTGGGGACCGGGGAGCTGTTTTTT,CASSPAVGTGELFF
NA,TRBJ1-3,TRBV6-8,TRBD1,TGTGCCATTGGACAGGGGGCGAACACCATATATTTT,CAIGQGANTIYF
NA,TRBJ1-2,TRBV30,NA,TGTGCCTGGAGTGTACAAGGGACACTGGAATTTGGCTACACCTTC,CAWSVQGTLEFGYTF
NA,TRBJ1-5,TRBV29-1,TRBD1,TGCAGCGTCATGTCACAGGGGAGCAATCAGCCCCAGCATTTT,CSVMSQGSNQPQHF
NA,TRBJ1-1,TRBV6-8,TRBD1,TGTGCCAGCAGTAGCAGGGGACAGGGACTAGACACTGAAGCTTTCTTT,CASSSRGQGLDTEAFF
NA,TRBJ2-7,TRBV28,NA,TGTGCCAGCAGTCCCCAGGGGCCCGAGCAGTACTTC,CASSPQGPEQYF
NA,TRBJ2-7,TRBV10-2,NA,TGCGCCAGCCTAAAGATGCCCTACGAGCAGTACTTC,CASLKMPYEQYF
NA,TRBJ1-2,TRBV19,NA,TGTGCCAGTAGTATATCCTCGGGCGGGGGAGCCTATGGCTACACCTTC,CASSISSGGGAYGYTF
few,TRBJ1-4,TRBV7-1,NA,TGTGCCAGTAGAAAGTCCGTAAATGAAAAACTGTTTTTT,CASRKSVNEKLFF
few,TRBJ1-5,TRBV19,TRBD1,TGTGCCAGTAGTATATCCCTGACAGGGCTTCAGCCCCAGCATTTT,CASSISLTGLQPQHF